These 13 T cell receptor beta chains originate from one sample sequenced in a study of radiotherapy plus CTLA-4 blockade in lung cancer. Data came from immunoSEQ multiplex PCR; TCRdb stores just in-frame clones and leaves some out. The data contain tens of thousands of clones, 55% to 80% of them singletons. Sample: peripheral blood, taken from a patient treated with radiotherapy plus ipilimumab. These receptors were obtained from a human donor with non-small cell lung cancer who had stable disease on radiotherapy plus ipilimumab.

This clone was observed a few times. Sequence at one end of the junction differs from germline and may be a read error. This rearrangement joins TRBV5-1 to TRBJ2-7, with D perhaps TRBD1 (7 bases). The CDR3 extends over 13 amino acids. CDR1 is SGHRS, CDR2 YFSETQ, per germline. The CDR3 spells CASSTHGGQTPWF. The DNA for the CDR3 is TGCGCCAGCAGCACCCACGGGGGACAGACTCCATGGTTC.

J is TRBJ1-2 and V is TRBV5-1; maybe TRBD1 (5 bases). The germline CDR1 and CDR2 sequences are SGHRS and YFSETQ. V lost 0 bases to trimming and J lost 5 bases, with 11 bases between them. The CDR3 spans 14 residues. CDR3 amino acids: CASSLAVGDYGYTF. CDR3 bases: TGCGCCAGCAGCTTGGCGGTAGGGGATTATGGCTACACCTTC.

The V call is TRBV7-9, the J call TRBJ2-1; the match to TRBD2 covers 7 bases. Germline CDR1 SEHNR, CDR2 FQNEAQ (reference sequence). This CDR3 has 13 amino acids. V gave up 5 bases and J gave up 4 bases; unmatched junction bases: 2. CDR3 coding DNA: TGTGCCAGCAGCCCGGGGGGATACAATGAGCAGTTCTTC. As protein: CASSPGGYNEQFF.

The rearrangement joins TRBV12-5 to TRBJ2-7; D is uncertain. From germline, CDR1 is LGHNT and CDR2 FRNRAP. The V and J ends lost 7 bases and 8 bases respectively, with 15 bases between them. The CDR3 loop spans 12 amino acids. CDR3 coding DNA: TGTGCTAGTGTTACCATCACGGTAAAGCAGTACTTC. Translated, it gives CASVTITVKQYF.

V is TRBV27 and J is TRBJ2-1; D possibly corresponds to TRBD1 (6 bases). Trimming shortened V by 6 bases and J by 4 bases, and 16 bases separated the two germline ends. The CDR3 consists of 15 residues. The germline V gene has CDR1 MNHEY and CDR2 SMNVEV (reference sequence). Here the CDR3 reads CASSPTGNTYNEQFF. CDR3 DNA sequence: TGTGCCAGCAGCCCAACAGGGAACACGTACAATGAGCAGTTCTTC.

V usage is TRBV7-9 and J usage is TRBJ2-5; D remains ambiguous. The CDR3 is 15 amino acids. Germline V lookup: CDR1 SEHNR, CDR2 FQNEAQ (reference sequence). V was clipped by 2 bases and J by 1 base, with 11 bases between them. The CDR3 DNA sequence: TGTGCCAGCAGCTTAACGCGGCACGGCCAAGAGACCCAGTACTTC. Translating gives CASSLTRHGQETQYF.

This clone has just one count. The chain has TRBV13 and TRBJ1-1, with 7 nucleotides matching TRBD1. There are 13 residues in the CDR3. Germline CDR1 and CDR2: PRHDT and FYEKMQ (reference sequence). The V and J ends lost 5 bases and 9 bases, in that order; junction bases with no gene match: 9. In DNA, the CDR3 is TGTGCCAGCAGCCCCCGGGACAGCTTTAAAGCTTTCTTT. It encodes CASSPRDSFKAFF.

Here the CDR3 reads CARGQYYEQYF. CDR3 in DNA: TGTGCCAGAGGACAATACTACGAGCAGTACTTC. The chain employs TRBV2 and TRBJ2-7, with D tentatively TRBD1 (5 bases). CDR1 and CDR2 from the germline V gene are SNHLY and FYNNEI. This CDR3 contains 11 residues. V lost 9 bases, J lost 3 bases, and 9 bases lay in between. Full variable domain (rest looked up from reference TRBV2 and TRBJ2-7): EPEVTQTPSHQVTQMGQEVILRCVPISNHLYFYWYRQILGQKVEFLVSFYNNEISEKSEIFDDQFSVERPDGSNFTLKIRSTKLEDSAMYFCARGQYYEQYFGPGTRLTVT.

The genes are TRBV6-1 and TRBJ2-7; 8 bases are a match to TRBD1. The J segment lost 2 bases and the V segment lost 6 bases, leaving 9 bases of the junction unmatched. This CDR3 region has 15 residues. The germline CDR1 and CDR2 sequences are MNHNS and SASEGT. The chain's CDR3 is CASRAGQGGPYEQYF. The CDR3 nucleotides are TGTGCCAGCAGAGCCGGACAGGGAGGTCCCTACGAGCAGTACTTC.

The chain recombines TRBV18 with TRBJ1-6; TRBD1 is a possible D gene (5 bases). The germline gives CDR1 KGHSH, CDR2 LQKENI. V dropped 1 base and J dropped 2 bases, with 12 bases sitting between them. The CDR3 is made up of 17 amino acids. Written as DNA, the CDR3 is TGTGCCAGCTCACCACAGGCAGGGATCACCTATAATTCACCCCTCCACTTT. Translating it yields CASSPQAGITYNSPLHF.

This clone was picked up a small number of times. CDR3: CASSLSGQAETQYF. The CDR3 nucleotides read TGTGCCAGCAGTTTATCCGGACAGGCGGAGACCCAGTACTTC. J is TRBJ2-5 and V is TRBV27; 7 bases are a match to TRBD1. The CDR3 totals 14 residues. The germline CDR1 and CDR2 sequences are MNHEY and SMNVEV (reference sequence). After removal of 0 bases from V and 5 bases from J, the junction contained 3 bases not matched to a gene.

This clone was seen only once. The chain joins TRBV11-2 to TRBJ2-1, with 7 bases aligning to TRBD1. There are 15 residues in the CDR3. Germline assignment: CDR1 SGHAT and CDR2 FQNNGV. Trimming took 5 bases from V and 4 from J; bases not matched to a gene: 8. CDR3 nucleotides: TGTGCCAGCAGCCCCAGACAGGGCGGGTACAATGAGCAGTTCTTC. Translation: CASSPRQGGYNEQFF.

The V call is TRBV7-8, the J call TRBJ1-2; TRBD1 matches at 8 bases. This CDR3 is built from 16 residues. CDR1 and CDR2 from the germline V gene are SGHVS and FQNEAQ. V trimming: 2 bases; J trimming: 4 bases; junction bases outside the gene matches: 9. Written as DNA, the CDR3 is TGTGCCAGCAGCTTAAATTCTCAGGGGGCGGGCTATGGCTACACCTTC. Protein sequence: CASSLNSQGAGYGYTF.